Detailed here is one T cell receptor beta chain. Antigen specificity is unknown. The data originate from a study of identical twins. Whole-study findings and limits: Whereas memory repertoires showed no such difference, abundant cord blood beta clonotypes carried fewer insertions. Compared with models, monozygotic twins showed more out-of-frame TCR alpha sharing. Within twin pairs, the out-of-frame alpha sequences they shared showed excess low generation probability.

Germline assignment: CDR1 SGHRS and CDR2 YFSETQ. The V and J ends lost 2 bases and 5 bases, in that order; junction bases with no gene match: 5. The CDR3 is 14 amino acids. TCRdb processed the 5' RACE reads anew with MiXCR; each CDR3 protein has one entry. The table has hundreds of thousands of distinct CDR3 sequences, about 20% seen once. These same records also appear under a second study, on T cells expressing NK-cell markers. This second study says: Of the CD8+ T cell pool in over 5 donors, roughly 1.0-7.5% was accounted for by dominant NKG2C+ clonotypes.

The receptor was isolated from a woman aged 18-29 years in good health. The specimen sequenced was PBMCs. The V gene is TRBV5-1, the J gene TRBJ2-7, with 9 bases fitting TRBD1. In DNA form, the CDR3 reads TGCGCCAGCAGCTTTGGGACAGGGAATAACGAGCAGTACTTC. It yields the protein CASSFGTGNNEQYF.